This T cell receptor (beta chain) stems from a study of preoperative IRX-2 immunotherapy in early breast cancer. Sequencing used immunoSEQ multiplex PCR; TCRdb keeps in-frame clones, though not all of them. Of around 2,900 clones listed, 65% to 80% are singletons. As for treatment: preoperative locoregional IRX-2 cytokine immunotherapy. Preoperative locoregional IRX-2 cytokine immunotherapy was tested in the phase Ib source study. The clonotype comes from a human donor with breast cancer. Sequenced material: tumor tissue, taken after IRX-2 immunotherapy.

The CDR3 coding sequence is TGTGCCAGCAGTCCGGGACACGCGAATTCACCCCTCCACTTT. Its protein is CASSPGHANSPLHF. The chain carries TRBV28 and TRBJ1-6, with D possibly matching TRBD1 (6 bases). Trimming stripped 5 bases from V and 7 bases from J, with 12 bases between. The CDR3 runs 14 residues. The germline CDR1 and CDR2 sequences are MDHEN and SYDVKM.